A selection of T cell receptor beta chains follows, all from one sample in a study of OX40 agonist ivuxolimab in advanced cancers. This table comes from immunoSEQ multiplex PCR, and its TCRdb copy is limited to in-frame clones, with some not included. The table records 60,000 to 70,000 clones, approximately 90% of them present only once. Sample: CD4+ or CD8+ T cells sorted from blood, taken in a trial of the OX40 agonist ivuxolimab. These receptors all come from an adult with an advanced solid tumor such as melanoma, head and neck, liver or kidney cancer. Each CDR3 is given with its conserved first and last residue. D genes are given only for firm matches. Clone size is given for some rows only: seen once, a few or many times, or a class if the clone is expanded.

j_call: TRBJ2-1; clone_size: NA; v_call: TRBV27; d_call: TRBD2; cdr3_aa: CASMIGLAGGDEQFF; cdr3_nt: TGTGCCAGCATGATCGGACTAGCGGGTGGGGATGAGCAGTTCTTC
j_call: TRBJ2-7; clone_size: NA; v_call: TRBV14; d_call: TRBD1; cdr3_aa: CASSQAGTVYEQYF; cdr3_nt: TGTGCCAGCAGCCAAGCCGGGACAGTCTACGAGCAGTACTTC
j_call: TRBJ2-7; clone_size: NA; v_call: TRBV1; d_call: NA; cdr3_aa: CTSSQWPILTSGRAERSYEQYF; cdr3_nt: TGCACCAGCAGCCAATGGCCCATCTTGACTAGCGGGAGGGCCGAGAGGTCCTACGAGCAGTACTTC
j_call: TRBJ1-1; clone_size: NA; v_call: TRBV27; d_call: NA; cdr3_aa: CASSLLGGNTEAFF; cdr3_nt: TGTGCCAGCAGTTTATTAGGGGGTAACACTGAAGCTTTCTTT
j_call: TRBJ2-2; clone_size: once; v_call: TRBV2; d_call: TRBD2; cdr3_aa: CASSDKRTSGRETNTGELFF; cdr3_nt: TGTGCCAGCAGTGATAAGCGGACTAGCGGGAGGGAGACAAACACCGGGGAGCTGTTTTTT
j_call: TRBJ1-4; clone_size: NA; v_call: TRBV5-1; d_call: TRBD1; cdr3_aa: CASSSGQGPEKLFF; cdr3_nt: TGCGCCAGCAGCTCGGGACAGGGGCCCGAAAAACTGTTTTTT
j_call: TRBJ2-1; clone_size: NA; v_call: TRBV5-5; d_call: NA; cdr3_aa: CASSVGPTSSYNEQFF; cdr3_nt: TGTGCCAGCAGCGTAGGACCAACGAGCTCCTACAATGAGCAGTTCTTC
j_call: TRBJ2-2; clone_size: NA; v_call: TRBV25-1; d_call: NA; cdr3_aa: CASSELGGITGELFF; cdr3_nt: TGTGCCAGCAGTGAACTCGGCGGGATCACCGGGGAGCTGTTTTTT
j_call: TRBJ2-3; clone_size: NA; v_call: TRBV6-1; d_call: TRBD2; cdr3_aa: CASGILAGTDTQYF; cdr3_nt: TGTGCCAGCGGAATACTAGCGGGCACAGATACGCAGTATTTT
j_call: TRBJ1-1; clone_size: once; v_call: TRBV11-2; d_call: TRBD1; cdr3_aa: CASSPRTGVTEAFF; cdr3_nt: TGTGCCAGCAGCCCACGGACAGGGGTCACTGAAGCTTTCTTT
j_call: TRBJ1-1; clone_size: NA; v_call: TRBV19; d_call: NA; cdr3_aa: CASSIAAAQNTEAFF; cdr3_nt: TGTGCCAGTAGTATAGCGGCAGCGCAGAACACTGAAGCTTTCTTT
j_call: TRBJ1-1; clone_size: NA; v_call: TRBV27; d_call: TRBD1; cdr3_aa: CASRDRTNTEAFF; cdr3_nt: TGTGCCAGCAGGGACAGGACAAACACTGAAGCTTTCTTT